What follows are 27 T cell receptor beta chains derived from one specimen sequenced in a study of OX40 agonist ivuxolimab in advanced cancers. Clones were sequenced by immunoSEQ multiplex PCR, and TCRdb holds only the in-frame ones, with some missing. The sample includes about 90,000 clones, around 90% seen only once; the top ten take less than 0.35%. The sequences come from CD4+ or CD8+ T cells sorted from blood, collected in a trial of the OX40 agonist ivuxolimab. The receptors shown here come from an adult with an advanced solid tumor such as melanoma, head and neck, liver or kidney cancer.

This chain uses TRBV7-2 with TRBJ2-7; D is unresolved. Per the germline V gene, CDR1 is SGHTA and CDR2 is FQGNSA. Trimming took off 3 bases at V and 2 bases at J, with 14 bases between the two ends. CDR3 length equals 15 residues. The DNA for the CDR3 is TGTGCCAGCAGCTTCTCATTCGAGCGTACCTACGAGCAGTACTTC. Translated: CASSFSFERTYEQYF. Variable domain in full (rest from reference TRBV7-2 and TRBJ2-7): GAGVSQSPSNKVTEKGKDVELRCDPISGHTALYWYRQSLGQGLEFLIYFQGNSAPDKSGLPSDRFSAERTGGSVSTLTIQRTQQEDSAVYLCASSFSFERTYEQYFGPGTRLTVT.

The CDR3: CASSRTTGATNEKLFF. The CDR3 DNA follows: TGTGCCAGCAGTCGGACGACGGGGGCAACTAATGAAAAACTGTTTTTT. V and J are TRBV27 and TRBJ1-4, with TRBD1 as a possible D gene (5 bases). Germline CDR1 MNHEY, CDR2 SMNVEV (reference sequence). Trimming left V 5 bases short and J 0 bases short, with 13 bases between. CDR3 length: 16 residues.

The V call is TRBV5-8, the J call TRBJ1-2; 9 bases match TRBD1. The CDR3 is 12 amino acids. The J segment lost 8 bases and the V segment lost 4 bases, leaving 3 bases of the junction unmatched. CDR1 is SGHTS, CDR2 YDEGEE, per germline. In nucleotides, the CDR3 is TGTGCCAGCAGCACAGGGGGCCGGGGCTACACCTTC. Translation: CASSTGGRGYTF. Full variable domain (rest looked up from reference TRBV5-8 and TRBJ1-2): EAGVTQSPTHLIKTRGQQATLRCSPISGHTSVYWYQQALGLGLQFLLWYDEGEERNRGNFPPRFSGRQFPNYSSELNVNALELEDSALYLCASSTGGRGYTFGSGTRLTVV.

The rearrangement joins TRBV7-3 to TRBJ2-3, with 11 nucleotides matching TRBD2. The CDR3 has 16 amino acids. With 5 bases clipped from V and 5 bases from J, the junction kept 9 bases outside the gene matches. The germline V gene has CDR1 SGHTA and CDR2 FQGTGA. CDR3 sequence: CASSPTSGSGQDTQYF. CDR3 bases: TGTGCCAGCAGCCCCACTAGCGGGAGTGGGCAAGATACGCAGTATTTT.

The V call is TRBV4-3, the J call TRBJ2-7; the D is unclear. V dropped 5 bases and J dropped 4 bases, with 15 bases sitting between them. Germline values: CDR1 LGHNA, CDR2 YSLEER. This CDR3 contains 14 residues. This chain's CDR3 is CASSSGPTGYEQYF. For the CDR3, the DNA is TGCGCCAGCAGCTCCGGACCTACGGGTTACGAGCAGTACTTC.

CDR3 sequence: CASSRGTSSSSTDTQYF. The CDR3 DNA reads as TGTGCCAGCAGCCGCGGGACTAGCAGCTCTAGCACAGATACGCAGTATTTT. The chain employs TRBV11-3 and TRBJ2-3; 9 bases match TRBD2. Germline trimming cut 5 bases from V and 0 bases from J; bases unmatched to any gene: 9. This CDR3 is 17 amino acids long. CDR1 SGHNT and CDR2 YENEEA come from the germline V gene.

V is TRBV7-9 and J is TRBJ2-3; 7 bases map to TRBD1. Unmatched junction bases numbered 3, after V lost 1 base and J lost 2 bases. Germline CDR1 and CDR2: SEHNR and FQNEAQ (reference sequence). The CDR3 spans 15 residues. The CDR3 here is CASSLVTGNTDTQYF. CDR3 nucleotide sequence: TGTGCCAGCAGCTTAGTGACAGGGAACACAGATACGCAGTATTTT.

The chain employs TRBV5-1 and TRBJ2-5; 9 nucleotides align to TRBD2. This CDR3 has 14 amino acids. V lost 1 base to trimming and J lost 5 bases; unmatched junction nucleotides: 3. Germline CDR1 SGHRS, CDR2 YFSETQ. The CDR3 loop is CASSLNSGSETQYF. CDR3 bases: TGCGCCAGCAGCTTGAATAGCGGGAGCGAGACCCAGTACTTC.

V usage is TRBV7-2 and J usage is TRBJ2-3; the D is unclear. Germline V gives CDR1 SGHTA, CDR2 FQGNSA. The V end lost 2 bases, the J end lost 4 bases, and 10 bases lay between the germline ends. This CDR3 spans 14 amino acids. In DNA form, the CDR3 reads TGTGCCAGCAGCTTAAATCCCATCGCAGATACGCAGTATTTT. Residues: CASSLNPIADTQYF.

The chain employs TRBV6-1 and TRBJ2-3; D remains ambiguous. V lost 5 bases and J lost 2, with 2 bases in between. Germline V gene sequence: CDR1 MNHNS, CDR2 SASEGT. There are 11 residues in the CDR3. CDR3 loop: CASSHTDTQYF. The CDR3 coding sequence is TGTGCCAGCAGTCACACAGATACGCAGTATTTT.

CDR3 bases: TGCGCCAGCAGGGGACAGGCAACTAATGAAAAACTGTTTTTT. Its protein is CASRGQATNEKLFF. This chain uses TRBV5-1 with TRBJ1-4; 8 positions agree with TRBD1. After removal of 5 bases from V and 0 bases from J, the junction contained 0 bases not matched to a gene. The CDR3 runs to 14 residues. Germline-derived CDR1 and CDR2 are SGHRS and YFSETQ.

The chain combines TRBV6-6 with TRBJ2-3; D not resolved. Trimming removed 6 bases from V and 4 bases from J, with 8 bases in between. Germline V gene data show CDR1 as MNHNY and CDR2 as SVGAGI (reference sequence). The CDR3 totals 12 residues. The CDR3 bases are TGTGCCAGCAGCCCCAGCGCAGATACGCAGTATTTT. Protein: CASSPSADTQYF.

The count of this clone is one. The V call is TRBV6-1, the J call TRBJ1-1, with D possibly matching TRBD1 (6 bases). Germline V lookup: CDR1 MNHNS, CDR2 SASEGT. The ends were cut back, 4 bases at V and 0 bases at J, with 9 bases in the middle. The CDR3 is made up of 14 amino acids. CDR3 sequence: CASSVGTLNTEAFF. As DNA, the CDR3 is TGTGCCAGCAGTGTAGGGACATTGAACACTGAAGCTTTCTTT.

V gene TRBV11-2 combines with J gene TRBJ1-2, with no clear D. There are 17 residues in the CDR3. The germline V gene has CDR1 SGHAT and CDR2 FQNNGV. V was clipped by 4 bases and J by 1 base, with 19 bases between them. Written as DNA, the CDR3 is TGTGCCAGCAGCTCGTACTCCGGCGGGAGACTTAACTATGGCTACACCTTC. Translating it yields CASSSYSGGRLNYGYTF.

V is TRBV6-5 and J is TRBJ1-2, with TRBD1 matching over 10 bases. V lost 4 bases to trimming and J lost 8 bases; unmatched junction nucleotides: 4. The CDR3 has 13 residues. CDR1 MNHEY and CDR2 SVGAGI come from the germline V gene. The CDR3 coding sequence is TGTGCCAGCAGTTTGGACAGGGGGAGAGGCTACACCTTC. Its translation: CASSLDRGRGYTF.

The CDR3: CASSLRQQETQYF. CDR3 nucleotide sequence: TGTGCCAGCAGCTTACGGCAGCAAGAGACCCAGTACTTC. The V and J genes are TRBV7-3 and TRBJ2-5; D gene unclear. The CDR3 consists of 13 residues. V was cut by 2 bases and J by 2 bases, with 6 bases left in between. Germline V gene sequence: CDR1 SGHTA, CDR2 FQGTGA.

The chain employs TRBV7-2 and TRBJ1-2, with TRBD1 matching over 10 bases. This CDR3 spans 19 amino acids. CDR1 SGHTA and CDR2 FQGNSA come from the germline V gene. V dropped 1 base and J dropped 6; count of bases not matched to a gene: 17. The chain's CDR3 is CASSLVFVGSTGGVDGYTF. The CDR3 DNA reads TGTGCCAGCAGCTTAGTTTTCGTGGGTTCGACAGGGGGCGTTGATGGCTACACCTTC. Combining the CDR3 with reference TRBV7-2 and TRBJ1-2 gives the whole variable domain GAGVSQSPSNKVTEKGKDVELRCDPISGHTALYWYRQSLGQGLEFLIYFQGNSAPDKSGLPSDRFSAERTGGSVSTLTIQRTQQEDSAVYLCASSLVFVGSTGGVDGYTFGSGTRLTVV.

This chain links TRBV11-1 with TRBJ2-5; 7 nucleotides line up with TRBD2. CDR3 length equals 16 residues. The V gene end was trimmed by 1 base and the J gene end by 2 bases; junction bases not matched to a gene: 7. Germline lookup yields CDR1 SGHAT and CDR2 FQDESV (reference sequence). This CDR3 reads CASSLDGGRGQETQYF. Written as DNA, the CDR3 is TGTGCCAGCAGCTTAGATGGCGGGAGAGGGCAAGAGACCCAGTACTTC.

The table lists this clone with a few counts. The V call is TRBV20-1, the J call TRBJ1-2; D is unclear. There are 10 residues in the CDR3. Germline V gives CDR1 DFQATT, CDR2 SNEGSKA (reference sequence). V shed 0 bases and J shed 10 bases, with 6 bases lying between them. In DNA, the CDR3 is TGCAGTGCTAGAGATAAACACTACACCTTC. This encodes CSARDKHYTF.

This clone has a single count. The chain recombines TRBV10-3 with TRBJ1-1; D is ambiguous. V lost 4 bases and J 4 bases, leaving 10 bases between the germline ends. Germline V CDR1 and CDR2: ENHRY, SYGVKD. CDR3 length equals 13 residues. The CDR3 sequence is CAISVLFSTEAFF. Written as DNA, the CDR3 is TGTGCCATCAGTGTTCTTTTTAGCACTGAAGCTTTCTTT.

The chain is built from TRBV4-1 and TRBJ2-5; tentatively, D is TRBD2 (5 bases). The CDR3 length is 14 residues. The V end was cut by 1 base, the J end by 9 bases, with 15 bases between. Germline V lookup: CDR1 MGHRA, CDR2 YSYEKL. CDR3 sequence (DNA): TGCGCCAGCAGCCAAGCCGGACTTTCAAAGGCCCAGTACTTC. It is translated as CASSQAGLSKAQYF.

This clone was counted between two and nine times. CDR3 loop: CASSNEGRTEKLFF. CDR3 bases: TGTGCCAGTAGTAATGAGGGGCGGACTGAAAAACTGTTTTTT. The chain links TRBV19 to TRBJ1-4; a weak D match, TRBD1 (5 bases). The CDR3 is 14 residues long. CDR1 is LNHDA, CDR2 SQIVND, per germline (reference sequence). With 4 bases removed from V and 7 bases from J, the gap between germline ends came to 13 bases.

In nucleotides, the CDR3 is TGTGCCAGCAGCTTAAGGGGGTTAGCGGGAGTCAATGAGCAGTTCTTC. As protein: CASSLRGLAGVNEQFF. V is TRBV7-3 and J is TRBJ2-1, with 9 bases matching TRBD2. From germline, CDR1 is SGHTA and CDR2 FQGTGA. The V segment lost 1 base and the J segment 6 bases; nucleotides outside the gene matches: 7. The CDR3 is 16 residues long.

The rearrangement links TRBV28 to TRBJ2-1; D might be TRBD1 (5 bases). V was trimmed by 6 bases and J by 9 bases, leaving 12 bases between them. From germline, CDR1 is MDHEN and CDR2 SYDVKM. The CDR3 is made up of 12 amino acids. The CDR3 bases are TGTGCCAGCAGGCTCAGGGCCGGTGAGCAGTTCTTC. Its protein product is CASRLRAGEQFF. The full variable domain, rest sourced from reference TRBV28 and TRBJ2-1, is DVKVTQSSRYLVKRTGEKVFLECVQDMDHENMFWYRQDPGLGLRLIYFSYDVKMKEKGDIPEGYSVSREKKERFSLILESASTNQTSMYLCASRLRAGEQFFGPGTRLTVL.

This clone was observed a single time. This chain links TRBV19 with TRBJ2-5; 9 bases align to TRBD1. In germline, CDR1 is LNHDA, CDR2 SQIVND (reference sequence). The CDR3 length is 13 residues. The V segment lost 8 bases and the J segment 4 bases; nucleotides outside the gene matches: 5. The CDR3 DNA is TGTGCCAGTGGGACGACAGGGGGAGAGACCCAGTACTTC. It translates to CASGTTGGETQYF.

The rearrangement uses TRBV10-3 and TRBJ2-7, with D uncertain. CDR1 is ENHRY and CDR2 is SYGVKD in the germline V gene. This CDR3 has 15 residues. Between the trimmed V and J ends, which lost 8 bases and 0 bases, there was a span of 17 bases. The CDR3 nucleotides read TGTGCCATCTCAAATGGGGTGGGAAGCTCCTACGAGCAGTACTTC. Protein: CAISNGVGSSYEQYF.

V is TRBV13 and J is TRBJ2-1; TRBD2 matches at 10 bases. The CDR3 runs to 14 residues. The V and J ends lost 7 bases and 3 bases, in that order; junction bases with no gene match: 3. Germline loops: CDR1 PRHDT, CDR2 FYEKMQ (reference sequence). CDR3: CASTRTSGYNEQFF. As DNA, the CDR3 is TGTGCCAGCACTCGGACTAGCGGCTACAATGAGCAGTTCTTC.